The T cell receptor beta chain described here comes from a study of identical twins. Points from the study as a whole: Zero-insertion analyses might be partly confounded by invariant T cells like MAIT and iNKT.

Germline V gene sequence: CDR1 SGHNT, CDR2 YYREEE (reference sequence). CDR3 length equals 22 residues. J gave up 0 bases and V 0 bases, and 14 bases lay outside the gene matches. A template switching step contributed a universal primer site, while unique molecular identifiers were present in the cDNA. TCRdb re-called the 5' RACE reads through MiXCR, storing one row per CDR3 protein. The sample consists of 400,000 to 600,000 distinct CDR3 sequences, around 24% of them appearing once. Notes on this clonotype: What it recognizes is unknown.

The same specimen was also included in a second study, on yellow fever vaccine responses in identical twins.

This receptor was obtained from a woman aged 18-30 years in good health. What was sequenced was CD4+ T cells sorted from blood. The chain has TRBV5-4 and TRBJ2-2; 13 nucleotides align to TRBD2. CDR3 sequence (DNA): TGTGCCAGCAGCTTGGGCCAACTAGCGGGGGGGACCCTAGGGTCGAACACCGGGGAGCTGTTTTTT. Translation gives CASSLGQLAGGTLGSNTGELFF.